The rows below give T cell receptor beta chains drawn from one sample of a study of cytomegalovirus exposure and HLA in healthy donors. The protocol was immunoSEQ multiplex PCR, while the TCRdb copy is restricted to in-frame clones and leaves out a portion. The sample lists 210,000 or so clones, roughly 84% seen once, with over 1% in the top ten. The sample consisted of PBMCs. The receptors originated from a human donor in good health. Both conserved end residues are part of each CDR3. Each record gives: J gene, V gene, D gene, clone size, CDR3 DNA, CDR3 protein. The D gene is left open where the match is weak. Where a row states a size, it is once, few, many or the class of an expanded clone; other rows omit it.

J gene: TRBJ2-1; V gene: TRBV7-2; D gene: NA; clone size: NA; CDR3 DNA: TGTGCCAGCAGCTTAAGGTCAGGGGCCCTGACCAATGAGCAGTTCTTC; CDR3 protein: CASSLRSGALTNEQFF
J gene: TRBJ2-1; V gene: TRBV4-1; D gene: TRBD2; clone size: NA; CDR3 DNA: TGCGCCAGCAGCCTCGATTCTAGCGGGAGGGCTTCATTAAACAATGAGCAGTTCTTC; CDR3 protein: CASSLDSSGRASLNNEQFF
J gene: TRBJ2-3; V gene: TRBV19; D gene: NA; clone size: NA; CDR3 DNA: TGTGCCAGTAACTCACAGGGTCCTAGCACAGATACGCAGTATTTT; CDR3 protein: CASNSQGPSTDTQYF
J gene: TRBJ2-1; V gene: TRBV9; D gene: NA; clone size: few; CDR3 DNA: TGTGCCAGCAGCGTAGGTGGGTGGGGAGGGGGGTACAATGAGCAGTTCTTC; CDR3 protein: CASSVGGWGGGYNEQFF
J gene: TRBJ2-1; V gene: TRBV19; D gene: TRBD2; clone size: NA; CDR3 DNA: TGTGCCAGTAGTGGGCGGGAGATGCACAATGAGCAGTTCTTC; CDR3 protein: CASSGREMHNEQFF
J gene: TRBJ2-7; V gene: TRBV10-2; D gene: NA; clone size: NA; CDR3 DNA: TGCGCCAGCAGTCGGGACTCGACCTCCTACGAGCAGTACTTC; CDR3 protein: CASSRDSTSYEQYF
J gene: TRBJ1-3; V gene: TRBV9; D gene: NA; clone size: NA; CDR3 DNA: TGTGCCAGCAGCCCCGGCGGGTCGGGAAACACCATATATTTT; CDR3 protein: CASSPGGSGNTIYF
J gene: TRBJ1-2; V gene: TRBV7-9; D gene: NA; clone size: NA; CDR3 DNA: TGTTCCAGCACCGTTGATGTTGGGGCAGCACATAACTATGGCTACACCTTC; CDR3 protein: CSSTVDVGAAHNYGYTF
J gene: TRBJ1-1; V gene: TRBV2; D gene: TRBD1; clone size: NA; CDR3 DNA: TGTGCCAGCAGGGACAGGGCTCAGAGCACTGAAGCTTTCTTT; CDR3 protein: CASRDRAQSTEAFF
J gene: TRBJ2-7; V gene: TRBV2; D gene: TRBD2; clone size: NA; CDR3 DNA: TGTGCCAGCAGTGCGGGGGACTATCCTGCCCACGAGCAGTACTTC; CDR3 protein: CASSAGDYPAHEQYF
J gene: TRBJ1-1; V gene: TRBV5-4; D gene: NA; clone size: NA; CDR3 DNA: TGTGCCAGCAGCACGACAGCGAACACTGAAGCTTTCTTT; CDR3 protein: CASSTTANTEAFF
J gene: TRBJ2-3; V gene: TRBV13; D gene: TRBD2; clone size: NA; CDR3 DNA: TGTGCCAGCAGCTTTGGCCTAGCGGGAGGCACAGATACGCAGTATTTT; CDR3 protein: CASSFGLAGGTDTQYF
J gene: TRBJ1-3; V gene: TRBV9; D gene: TRBD1; clone size: NA; CDR3 DNA: TGTGCCAGCAGCCCCGGGGACAGGGGGCTCGGAAACACCATATATTTT; CDR3 protein: CASSPGDRGLGNTIYF
J gene: TRBJ1-1; V gene: TRBV2; D gene: NA; clone size: NA; CDR3 DNA: TGTGCCAGCAGGGGGGGTCCTGAAGCTTTCTTT; CDR3 protein: CASRGGPEAFF
J gene: TRBJ2-7; V gene: TRBV27; D gene: NA; clone size: once; CDR3 DNA: TGTGCCAGCAGTTTAGAGGCCGAAACCTACGAGCAGTACTTC; CDR3 protein: CASSLEAETYEQYF
J gene: TRBJ2-1; V gene: TRBV6-6; D gene: NA; clone size: few; CDR3 DNA: TGTGCCAGCAGTTACGGGCTAGCTGTAGATGAGCAGTTCTTC; CDR3 protein: CASSYGLAVDEQFF
J gene: TRBJ2-7; V gene: TRBV7-6; D gene: NA; clone size: NA; CDR3 DNA: TGTGCCAGCAGCTTAGGCCCACTCGTGTACGAGCAGTACTTC; CDR3 protein: CASSLGPLVYEQYF
J gene: TRBJ2-3; V gene: TRBV7-2; D gene: NA; clone size: NA; CDR3 DNA: TGTGCCAGCAGCTTAGCGGTTGCAGGCACAGATACGCAGTATTTT; CDR3 protein: CASSLAVAGTDTQYF
J gene: TRBJ2-6; V gene: TRBV29-1; D gene: NA; clone size: NA; CDR3 DNA: TGCAGCGTCTCCAGCTCTGGGGCCAACGTCCTGACTTTC; CDR3 protein: CSVSSSGANVLTF
J gene: TRBJ2-7; V gene: TRBV18; D gene: NA; clone size: NA; CDR3 DNA: TGTGCCAGCTCACCACGCGACAGCACACTCTACGAGCAGTACTTC; CDR3 protein: CASSPRDSTLYEQYF
J gene: TRBJ1-1; V gene: TRBV10-3; D gene: NA; clone size: NA; CDR3 DNA: TGTGCCATCAGGGCGGGACTTGGGAACACTGAAGCTTTCTTT; CDR3 protein: CAIRAGLGNTEAFF
J gene: TRBJ2-1; V gene: TRBV27; D gene: TRBD2; clone size: NA; CDR3 DNA: TGTGCCAGCAGCCGACTAGCGGGAGTCATATCCAATGAGCAGTTCTTC; CDR3 protein: CASSRLAGVISNEQFF
J gene: TRBJ2-5; V gene: TRBV7-9; D gene: NA; clone size: NA; CDR3 DNA: TGTGCCAGCAGCTTCCCGACGGAGGGGGAGACCCAGTACTTC; CDR3 protein: CASSFPTEGETQYF
J gene: TRBJ2-2; V gene: TRBV28; D gene: NA; clone size: few; CDR3 DNA: TGTGCCAGCAGTTCCATAGAGACCGGGGAGCTGTTTTTT; CDR3 protein: CASSSIETGELFF
J gene: TRBJ2-7; V gene: TRBV5-1; D gene: TRBD2; clone size: NA; CDR3 DNA: TGCGCCAGCAGCTCACCTCTTGGCGGGAGGAGCTCCTACGAGCAGTACTTC; CDR3 protein: CASSSPLGGRSSYEQYF
J gene: TRBJ2-7; V gene: TRBV6-5; D gene: TRBD2; clone size: NA; CDR3 DNA: TGTGCCAGCAAAGCGGGAGCCTGGGAGCAGTACTTC; CDR3 protein: CASKAGAWEQYF
J gene: TRBJ2-3; V gene: TRBV4-3; D gene: NA; clone size: NA; CDR3 DNA: TGCGCCAGCAGCGTAAGTGGGGGGGCCACAGATACGCAGTATTTT; CDR3 protein: CASSVSGGATDTQYF
J gene: TRBJ2-7; V gene: TRBV18; D gene: TRBD1; clone size: NA; CDR3 DNA: TGTGCCAGCTCACGGACCGGGACAGGCTACGAGCAGTACTTC; CDR3 protein: CASSRTGTGYEQYF
J gene: TRBJ2-1; V gene: TRBV28; D gene: TRBD1; clone size: NA; CDR3 DNA: TGTGCCAGCAGTCCCGGGACAGGGGGTTTTACTAGCGGGTCCGAGCAGTTCTTC; CDR3 protein: CASSPGTGGFTSGSEQFF
J gene: TRBJ2-1; V gene: TRBV4-1; D gene: NA; clone size: NA; CDR3 DNA: TGCGCCAGCAGCCCCGATCGCCGGAGGAAATCCTCCTACAATGAGCAGTTCTTC; CDR3 protein: CASSPDRRRKSSYNEQFF
J gene: TRBJ2-2; V gene: TRBV11-3; D gene: NA; clone size: NA; CDR3 DNA: TGTGCCAGCAGCCTTAGTACGAACACCGGGGAGCTGTTTTTT; CDR3 protein: CASSLSTNTGELFF
J gene: TRBJ2-2; V gene: TRBV19; D gene: TRBD2; clone size: NA; CDR3 DNA: TGTGCCAGTAGTCCAAGACTAGCGGGAGGTGTTACCGGGGAGCTGTTTTTT; CDR3 protein: CASSPRLAGGVTGELFF
J gene: TRBJ1-1; V gene: TRBV21-1; D gene: NA; clone size: NA; CDR3 DNA: TGTGCCAGCAGCACCAGGGGGACTGAAGCTTTCTTT; CDR3 protein: CASSTRGTEAFF
J gene: TRBJ2-7; V gene: TRBV7-3; D gene: TRBD1; clone size: NA; CDR3 DNA: TGTGCCAGCAGCCGCCTTGCAGGCGGGACAGGGGTAAGCCACGAGCAGTACTTC; CDR3 protein: CASSRLAGGTGVSHEQYF
J gene: TRBJ1-6; V gene: TRBV5-8; D gene: TRBD1; clone size: NA; CDR3 DNA: TGTGCCAGCAGCTTGTCCGACAGGGAAACCTATAATTCACCCCTCCACTTT; CDR3 protein: CASSLSDRETYNSPLHF
J gene: TRBJ1-5; V gene: TRBV6-5; D gene: NA; clone size: once; CDR3 DNA: TGTGCCAGCAGTACCCAAGGGGTCTCCGGGCAGCCCCAGCATTTT; CDR3 protein: CASSTQGVSGQPQHF
J gene: TRBJ2-7; V gene: TRBV19; D gene: TRBD2; clone size: once; CDR3 DNA: TGTGCCGGGAGGGCAGGCAGTAATTACGAGCAGTACTTC; CDR3 protein: CAGRAGSNYEQYF
J gene: TRBJ2-1; V gene: TRBV5-1; D gene: NA; clone size: NA; CDR3 DNA: TGCGCCAGCAACCTTGGCGGGGCTCTTTACAATGAGCAGTTCTTC; CDR3 protein: CASNLGGALYNEQFF
J gene: TRBJ2-7; V gene: TRBV11-2; D gene: TRBD2; clone size: NA; CDR3 DNA: TGTGCCAGCAGCTGGAGTAGCGGGAGTGTTTTCTACGAGCAGTACTTC; CDR3 protein: CASSWSSGSVFYEQYF
J gene: TRBJ2-7; V gene: TRBV27; D gene: NA; clone size: NA; CDR3 DNA: TGTGCCAGCCGGGACACACCCTACGAGCAGTACTTC; CDR3 protein: CASRDTPYEQYF
J gene: TRBJ2-7; V gene: TRBV4-3; D gene: TRBD2; clone size: NA; CDR3 DNA: TGCGCCAGCAGCCAAGCTTCTAGCGGGTACGAGCAGTACTTC; CDR3 protein: CASSQASSGYEQYF
J gene: TRBJ2-7; V gene: TRBV2; D gene: NA; clone size: NA; CDR3 DNA: TGTGCCAGCACCGAGGGACATGCTATCTACGAGCAGTACTTC; CDR3 protein: CASTEGHAIYEQYF
J gene: TRBJ2-7; V gene: TRBV18; D gene: TRBD2; clone size: NA; CDR3 DNA: TGTGCCAGCTTCCGCTGCGGGAGCGGGAGCTCCTACGAGCAGTACTTC; CDR3 protein: CASFRCGSGSSYEQYF
J gene: TRBJ1-2; V gene: TRBV10-3; D gene: TRBD1; clone size: NA; CDR3 DNA: TGTGCCATCAGTGACGCAGACAGGGGCTATGGCTACACCTTC; CDR3 protein: CAISDADRGYGYTF
J gene: TRBJ2-7; V gene: TRBV5-1; D gene: TRBD1; clone size: NA; CDR3 DNA: TGCGCCAGCAGCTCTCGGACAGGGATAGGCGAGCAGTACTTC; CDR3 protein: CASSSRTGIGEQYF
J gene: TRBJ2-1; V gene: TRBV7-6; D gene: NA; clone size: NA; CDR3 DNA: TGTGCCAGCAGCTTAGGTGGGCAGGGCTCCTACAATGAGCAGTTCTTC; CDR3 protein: CASSLGGQGSYNEQFF
J gene: TRBJ2-3; V gene: TRBV5-1; D gene: NA; clone size: NA; CDR3 DNA: TGCGCCAGCAGCTTGGACTTTCCCACAGATACGCAGTATTTT; CDR3 protein: CASSLDFPTDTQYF
J gene: TRBJ1-5; V gene: TRBV28; D gene: NA; clone size: NA; CDR3 DNA: TGTGCCAGCAGTCGGGGCCGGGACAACCCTTTCAATCAGCCCCAGCATTTT; CDR3 protein: CASSRGRDNPFNQPQHF
J gene: TRBJ2-7; V gene: TRBV10-3; D gene: TRBD1; clone size: few; CDR3 DNA: TGTGCCATCAGGGGGACAGGGTTTTCAAACGAGCAGTACTTC; CDR3 protein: CAIRGTGFSNEQYF
J gene: TRBJ1-5; V gene: TRBV19; D gene: NA; clone size: NA; CDR3 DNA: TGTGCCAGTATTCGGACTGTGGGTGTTGTCAATCAGCCCCAGCATTTT; CDR3 protein: CASIRTVGVVNQPQHF